This TCR beta chain is drawn from a study of identical twins (dated by TCRdb to 2015 to 2016). About the study as a whole: The study deep-sequenced TCR alpha and beta repertoires from monozygotic twins, unrelated adults of various ages and cord blood to test whether fetal clonotypes persist. To rule out contamination, the twin experiments were replicated at different times with different library preparation protocols. What the authors observed across the whole study: Excess twin sharing in beta out-of-frame sequences was weaker because fewer shared sequences lowered the signal-to-noise ratio. Because the same donors could not be followed over many years, the conclusions depended on cross-sectional statistical analysis. Zero-insertion analyses could be partly confounded by invariant T cells such as MAIT and iNKT, although diverse VJ usage argued against such confounding for most clonotypes. Fewer insertions were carried by abundant cord blood beta clonotypes, a similar but weaker trend appeared in young adult naive repertoires, and no such trend appeared in memory repertoires. Out-of-frame TCR alpha sharing in monozygotic twins was systematically underestimated by recombination models, whereas sharing between unrelated individuals was in agreement with the recombination models. Compared with coincidental sharing between unrelated individuals, out-of-frame TCR alpha sequences shared between twins showed an excess of sequences with low generation probability.

The library was produced with 5' RACE. Data came from an Illumina HiSeq 2000. Template switching introduced a universal primer binding site; the final cDNA contained a unique molecular identifier, enabling accurate counting of TCR cDNA molecules. Specific primers in the conserved constant-segment region were used to synthesize first-strand cDNA for the TCR alpha and beta chains. To control for contamination, every cDNA library carried two barcodes: a SMART-Mk sample barcode plus Illumina barcodes. TruSeq adapter sequences along with Illumina sample barcodes were introduced in two successive PCR steps. The TCR alpha and beta cDNA libraries were sequenced on the Illumina HiSeq platform using custom primers. Regarding the original processing steps: MiGEC was used to process raw reads and extract unique molecular identifiers, and MiXCR was used to find CDR3 positions. For each individual, recombination models were inferred using an EM algorithm with the repgenHMM and IGoR tools. The tcR package in R was used for shared clonotype analysis, with sharing normalized by the product of cloneset sizes. To study raw recombination without the effects of thymic and clonal selection, out-of-frame nonproductive sequences were analyzed. TCRdb reworked the public reads: Q25 trimming with fastp, MiXCR clone assembly, productive beta chains retained. Every distinct CDR3 protein forms one entry, paired with its most common genes and DNA. TCRdb assigned the V and J calls; the authors' analysis was not used. Counted in this sample were approximately 140,000 distinct CDR3 sequences; roughly 3.5% of them appeared once. The ten largest clones add up to around 8% of the sample.

This clonotype was counted ten times or more. Its antigen is currently not known. No base quality values were provided; no much bigger clone lies one nucleotide off. Every donor was a healthy Caucasian. Miltenyi CD45RO+ enrichment and human naive T-cell isolation kits were used to isolate memory (CD45RO+) and naive T cells from PBMC. This clonotype originated in a man aged 18 to 29 in good health. Sequencing was carried out using memory T cells sorted from blood. Interpreted using the paper, the cell subset or site label stands for: CD45RO+ enriched T cells.

The DNA sequence is given as TGTGCCAGCAGTTACAAGATGGGACAGAGAGATACGCAGTATTTT. This translates into CASSYKMGQRDTQYF. The chain links TRBV6-5 with TRBJ2-3; the junction holds 7 bases that match TRBD1. CDR1 and CDR2 are read off the germline V gene as MNHEY and SVGAGI. The CDR3 has 15 amino acids, counting the end cysteine and phenylalanine. Only the CDR3 part of the read is kept: 45 bases, read in frame from the first base. Here V drops 2 bases and J drops 5 bases, and the junction holds 7 bases not matched to any gene.